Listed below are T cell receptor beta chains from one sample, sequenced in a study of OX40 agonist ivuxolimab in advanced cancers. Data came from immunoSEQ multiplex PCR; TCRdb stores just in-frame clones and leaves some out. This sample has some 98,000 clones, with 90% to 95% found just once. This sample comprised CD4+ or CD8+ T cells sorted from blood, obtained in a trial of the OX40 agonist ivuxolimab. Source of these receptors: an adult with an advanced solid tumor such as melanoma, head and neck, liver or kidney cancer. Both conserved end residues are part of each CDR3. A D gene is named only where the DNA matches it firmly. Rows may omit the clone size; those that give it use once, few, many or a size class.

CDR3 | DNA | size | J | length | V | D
CAITQGLAETQYF | TGTGCCATCACTCAGGGGCTCGCGGAGACCCAGTACTTC | - | TRBJ2-5 | 13 | TRBV10-3 | -
CASSFGPLSYEQYF | TGTGCCAGCAGCTTCGGGCCCCTCTCCTACGAGCAGTACTTC | - | TRBJ2-7 | 14 | TRBV11-2 | -
CASSSPWPQHF | TGTGCCAGCAGCTCCCCGTGGCCCCAGCATTTT | - | TRBJ1-5 | 11 | TRBV28 | -
CASSMTGGSEKLFF | TGTGCCAGCAGTATGACAGGGGGCAGTGAAAAACTGTTTTTT | - | TRBJ1-4 | 14 | TRBV6-5 | TRBD1
CASIRALNEKLFF | TGTGCCAGCATCAGGGCCTTAAATGAAAAACTGTTTTTT | - | TRBJ1-4 | 13 | TRBV28 | -
CASSKLSATNEKLFF | TGTGCCAGTAGTAAGCTAAGCGCAACTAATGAAAAACTGTTTTTT | - | TRBJ1-4 | 15 | TRBV19 | -
CASSLRTGGLNYGYTF | TGTGCCAGCAGTTTAAGGACAGGGGGCCTCAACTATGGCTACACCTTC | - | TRBJ1-2 | 16 | TRBV27 | TRBD1
CASRSGTSGSVGTGELFF | TGTGCCAGCAGGTCAGGGACTAGCGGGAGCGTAGGCACCGGGGAGCTGTTTTTT | - | TRBJ2-2 | 18 | TRBV7-2 | TRBD2
CSVKQVSGANVLTF | TGCAGCGTTAAACAGGTCTCTGGGGCCAACGTCCTGACTTTC | - | TRBJ2-6 | 14 | TRBV29-1 | -
CASSLLTSGTANEQFF | TGTGCCAGCAGCCTCCTGACTAGCGGGACAGCTAATGAGCAGTTCTTC | - | TRBJ2-1 | 16 | TRBV11-1 | TRBD2
CASRKQAGVSYNEQFF | TGTGCCAGCAGGAAGCAAGCGGGAGTGTCCTACAATGAGCAGTTCTTC | - | TRBJ2-1 | 16 | TRBV2 | TRBD2
CASSFGTGSYGYTF | TGTGCCAGCAGCTTCGGGACAGGGAGCTATGGCTACACCTTC | - | TRBJ1-2 | 14 | TRBV5-4 | TRBD1
CASSLGTNQPQHF | TGTGCCAGCAGCTTGGGGACAAATCAGCCCCAGCATTTT | - | TRBJ1-5 | 13 | TRBV5-4 | -
CASSLTGRDTYEQYF | TGTGCCAGCAGCTTAACAGGGAGGGACACCTACGAGCAGTACTTC | - | TRBJ2-7 | 15 | TRBV7-6 | -
CASRTETTEAFF | TGTGCCAGCAGGACAGAAACCACTGAAGCTTTCTTT | - | TRBJ1-1 | 12 | TRBV28 | -
CARSSTRVRYNEQFF | TGTGCCAGAAGCTCCACTAGGGTCCGCTACAATGAGCAGTTCTTC | - | TRBJ2-1 | 15 | TRBV5-3 | -
CASSQDWGGSEQFF | TGCGCCAGCAGCCAAGATTGGGGAGGAAGTGAGCAGTTCTTC | - | TRBJ2-1 | 14 | TRBV4-3 | -
CASSLAGLQGGNEKLFF | TGCGCCAGCAGCTTGGCCGGGCTACAGGGGGGAAATGAAAAACTGTTTTTT | - | TRBJ1-4 | 17 | TRBV5-1 | TRBD1
CASSQEGGNEQYF | TGCGCCAGCAGCCAAGAAGGAGGAAACGAGCAGTACTTC | - | TRBJ2-7 | 13 | TRBV4-3 | -
CAWMNRGLEETQYF | TGTGCCTGGATGAACCGGGGCCTGGAAGAGACCCAGTACTTC | - | TRBJ2-5 | 14 | TRBV30 | -
CASSLSAVGNEQFF | TGTGCCAGCAGCTTATCGGCAGTCGGCAATGAGCAGTTCTTC | - | TRBJ2-1 | 14 | TRBV7-2 | -
CASSRQGVAYEQYF | TGTGCCAGCAGCCGACAGGGAGTGGCGTACGAGCAGTACTTC | - | TRBJ2-7 | 14 | TRBV2 | TRBD1
CASSGGLAWDEQYF | TGTGCCAGTAGTGGGGGACTAGCCTGGGACGAGCAGTACTTC | - | TRBJ2-7 | 14 | TRBV19 | TRBD2
CASSQAVTSEYNEQFF | TGCGCCAGCAGCCAAGCGGTCACTAGCGAGTACAATGAGCAGTTCTTC | - | TRBJ2-1 | 16 | TRBV4-1 | TRBD2
CASSPERGETQYF | TGTGCCAGCTCCCCAGAAAGAGGAGAGACCCAGTACTTC | - | TRBJ2-5 | 13 | TRBV18 | -
CSVEGTRETQYF | TGCAGCGTTGAAGGGACGCGTGAGACCCAGTACTTC | - | TRBJ2-5 | 12 | TRBV29-1 | -
CASSPGISGARTDTQYF | TGTGCCAGCAGCCCTGGTATTTCTGGGGCCCGCACAGATACGCAGTATTTT | - | TRBJ2-3 | 17 | TRBV9 | -
CASSQDRLTAKLFF | TGTGCCAGCAGCCAAGACCGACTGACCGCGAAACTGTTTTTT | - | TRBJ1-4 | 14 | TRBV7-9 | -
CASRKTPQETQYF | TGTGCCAGCCGCAAGACACCACAAGAGACCCAGTACTTC | - | TRBJ2-5 | 13 | TRBV7-2 | -
CASSSPPNYGYTF | TGTGCCAGCAGTTCCCCTCCAAACTATGGCTACACCTTC | - | TRBJ1-2 | 13 | TRBV28 | -
CATSSASYNEQFF | TGTGCCACCTCTAGCGCCTCCTACAATGAGCAGTTCTTC | - | TRBJ2-1 | 13 | TRBV2 | -
CASKRETQYF | TGTGCCAGCAAACGAGAGACCCAGTACTTC | - | TRBJ2-5 | 10 | TRBV6-9 | -
CASSLRTALGYTF | TGTGCCAGCAGCCTTAGGACTGCTCTGGGCTACACCTTC | - | TRBJ1-2 | 13 | TRBV6-5 | -
CASSQDRRDRGQEKLFF | TGCGCCAGCAGCCAAGATAGACGGGACAGGGGGCAGGAAAAACTGTTTTTT | - | TRBJ1-4 | 17 | TRBV4-1 | TRBD1
CASRKVDGTRDTEAFF | TGTGCCAGTAGAAAAGTGGACGGGACTCGGGACACTGAAGCTTTCTTT | few | TRBJ1-1 | 16 | TRBV19 | -